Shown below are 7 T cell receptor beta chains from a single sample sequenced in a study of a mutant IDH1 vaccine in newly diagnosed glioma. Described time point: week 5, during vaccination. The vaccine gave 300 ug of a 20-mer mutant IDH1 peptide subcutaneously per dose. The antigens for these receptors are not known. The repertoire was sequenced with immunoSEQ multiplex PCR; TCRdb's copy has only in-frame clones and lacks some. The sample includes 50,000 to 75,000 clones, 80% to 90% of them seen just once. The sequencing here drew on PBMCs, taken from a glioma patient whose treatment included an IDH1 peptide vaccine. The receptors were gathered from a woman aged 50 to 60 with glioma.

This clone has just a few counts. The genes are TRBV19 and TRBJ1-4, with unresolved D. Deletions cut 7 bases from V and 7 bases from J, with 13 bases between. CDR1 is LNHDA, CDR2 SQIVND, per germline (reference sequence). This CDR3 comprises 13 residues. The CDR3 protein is CASMGGNSEKLFF. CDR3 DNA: TGTGCCAGTATGGGAGGGAATAGTGAAAAACTGTTTTTT.

The chain's CDR3 is CASSVGPNEKLFF. CDR3 in DNA: TGTGCCAGCAGCGTGGGTCCTAATGAAAAACTGTTTTTT. The rearrangement links TRBV9 to TRBJ1-4; D not certain. The V end lost 2 bases, the J end lost 3 bases, and 5 bases lay between the germline ends. The CDR3 totals 13 residues. Per germline, CDR1 SGDLS and CDR2 YYNGEE. Supplemented by reference TRBV9 and TRBJ1-4, the full variable domain reads DSGVTQTPKHLITATGQRVTLRCSPRSGDLSVYWYQQSLDQGLQFLIQYYNGEERAKGNILERFSAQQFPDLHSELNLSSLELGDSALYFCASSVGPNEKLFFGSGTQLSVL.

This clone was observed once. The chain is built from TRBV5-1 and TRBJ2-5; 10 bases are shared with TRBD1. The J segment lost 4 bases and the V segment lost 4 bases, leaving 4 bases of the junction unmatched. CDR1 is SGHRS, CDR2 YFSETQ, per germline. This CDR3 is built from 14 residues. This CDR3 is CASSPGQGGETQYF. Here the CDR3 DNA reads TGCGCCAGCAGCCCTGGACAGGGGGGAGAGACCCAGTACTTC.

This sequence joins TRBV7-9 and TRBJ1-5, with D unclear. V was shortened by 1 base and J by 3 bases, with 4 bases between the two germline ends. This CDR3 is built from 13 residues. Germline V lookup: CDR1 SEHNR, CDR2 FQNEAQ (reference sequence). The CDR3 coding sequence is TGTGCCAGCAGCTTAGGAGTCAATCAGCCCCAGCATTTT. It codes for CASSLGVNQPQHF.

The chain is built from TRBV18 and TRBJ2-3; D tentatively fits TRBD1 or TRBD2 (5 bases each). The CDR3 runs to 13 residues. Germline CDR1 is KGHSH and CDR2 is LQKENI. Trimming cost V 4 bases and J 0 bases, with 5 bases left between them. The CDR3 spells CASSRDSTDTQYF. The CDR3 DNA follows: TGTGCCAGCTCACGGGACAGCACAGATACGCAGTATTTT.

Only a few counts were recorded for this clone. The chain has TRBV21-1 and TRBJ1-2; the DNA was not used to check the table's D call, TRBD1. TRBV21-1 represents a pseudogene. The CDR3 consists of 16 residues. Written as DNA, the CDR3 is TGTGCCAGCACCCGGAAAGGGACAGGGGCTAACTATGGCTACACCTTC. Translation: CASTRKGTGANYGYTF.

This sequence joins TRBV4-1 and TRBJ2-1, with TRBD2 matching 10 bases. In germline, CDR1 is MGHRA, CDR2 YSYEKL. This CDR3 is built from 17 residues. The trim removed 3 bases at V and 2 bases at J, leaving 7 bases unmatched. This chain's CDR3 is CASSHLISGGPYNEQFF. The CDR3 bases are TGCGCCAGCAGCCACTTGATTAGCGGGGGGCCCTACAATGAGCAGTTCTTC.